This T cell receptor (beta chain) appears in the sequencing data of a study of blood T cell repertoires in COVID-19 (dated by TCRdb to 2018 to 2021). Broadly, across the study: Samples covering the acute and convalescent phases of COVID-19 were provided by collaborators in the United States, Italy and Spain. The material from the prospective study consisted of cDNA or gDNA derived from T cells, B-cell-depleted T cells, or PBMCs. Subjects who had been exposed to COVID-19, were actively infected with it, or had recovered from it provided the deeply sampled blood TCRbeta repertoires that made up the dataset. The repertoires were released in a freely available public database meant as a resource for research on the immune response to SARS-CoV-2. Samples came from the ongoing ImmuneRACE study (first 160 participants) plus 1,254 subjects from 6 global collaborators. The sample metadata nearly always contained a de-identified subject ID, COVID-19 status, age in years and sex. Where HLA class I and class II types were available, the types were taken from metadata supplied by the sample provider, not from assay-based typing. What the work shows at the level of the full study, not this receptor alone: Clinical and demographic metadata were provided uncurated, with the amount varying by source and participant.

Whole blood was collected in K2EDTA tubes by collaborating institutions according to the institutions' own protocols. For TCRbeta analysis, collaborators shipped samples in one of three forms: frozen whole blood, isolated PBMCs, or DNA extracted from either of those sample types. A word on this clone: Its antigen is currently not known. Base quality data are lacking; no much larger clone is found one base away.

TCRbeta CDR3 regions were amplified from genomic DNA by means of the immunoSEQ Assay, a bias-controlled multiplex PCR. As for the authors' bioinformatics: The number of nucleated cells in each sample was estimated by amplification of reference gene primers within the assay. Sequence reads were collapsed and filtered to measure the absolute abundance of every unique TCRbeta CDR3 rearrangement. For each sample, productive Simpson clonality was calculated as the square root of Simpson's diversity index across productive rearrangements. TCRdb mirrors the immuneACCESS table, restricted to in-frame sequences. Some clones are absent from its copies; in checked studies, under half trace to an unresolved V gene, and the reason for the others is unknown. V and J calls and clone size are those listed in that table; D and trimming were worked out from the DNA. This sample lists over 120,000 clones; 88% were detected once. Jointly, the top ten make up about 2% of the sample.

The germline V gene yields MNHEY for CDR1 and SVGAGI for CDR2. Inclusive of the bounding cysteine and phenylalanine, the CDR3 is 15 residues long. The DNA shown is the 45-base CDR3, in frame from base 1. Germline trimming: 7 bases from V, 7 bases from J; junction bases outside gene matches: 12. The source is a man aged 65-85 years with acute or convalescent COVID-19. The sequenced sample was peripheral blood. The chain links TRBV6-5 with TRBJ1-5; a stretch of 8 junction bases matches TRBD1. The DNA sequence is TGTGCCAGCAAGGTGGGGCAGGGGGCTAGGCAGCCCCAGCATTTT. This codes for CASKVGQGARQPQHF.